Following are 32 T cell receptor beta chains from one sample sequenced in a study of T cells in Graves' hyperthyroidism and ophthalmopathy. Amplification of TCR beta CDR3 regions used RNA as the template. Initially, a first-round RT-PCR of the TCR CDR3 employed the HTBI primer set. TCRdb re-derived calls from the multiplex PCR reads in MiXCR, one entry per CDR3 protein. The sample has 500,000 to 650,000 distinct CDR3 sequences, roughly a sixth seen once. Material: blood. All receptors derive from a woman between 18 and 29 years old with Graves' ophthalmopathy.

This chain uses TRBV6-1 with TRBJ1-1; TRBD1 is a possible D gene (5 bases). The CDR3 totals 16 residues. The V gene lost 2 bases and the J gene lost 7 bases, with 20 bases spanning the gap. From germline, CDR1 is MNHNS and CDR2 SASEGT. The chain's CDR3 is CASSEPPLTALSEAFF. The CDR3 DNA reads TGTGCCAGCAGTGAACCCCCTCTGACAGCACTCAGTGAAGCTTTCTTT.

This rearrangement joins TRBV20-1 to TRBJ1-1, with D possibly being TRBD1 (5 bases). The V gene's germline CDR1 is DFQATT and CDR2 SNEGSKA (reference sequence). V was shortened by 6 bases and J by 4 bases, with 15 bases between the two germline ends. CDR3 size: 13 residues. CDR3 sequence (DNA): TGCAGTGCCGGAGTATGGGGACCCACTGAAGCTTTCTTT. This codes for CSAGVWGPTEAFF.

V usage is TRBV11-2 and J usage is TRBJ1-2, with D possibly TRBD1 on 5 matching bases. The CDR3 runs 16 residues. V lost 5 bases and J 3 bases, leaving 19 bases between the germline ends. The germline V gene has CDR1 SGHAT and CDR2 FQNNGV. The CDR3 is CASSEGGWGLDYGYTF. The CDR3 coding sequence is TGTGCCAGCAGCGAAGGAGGTTGGGGGTTAGACTATGGCTACACCTTC. The full variable domain, in which reference TRBV11-2 and TRBJ1-2 provide the parts outside the CDR3, is EAGVAQSPRYKIIEKRQSVAFWCNPISGHATLYWYQQILGQGPKLLIQFQNNGVVDDSQLPKDRFSAERLKGVDSTLKIQPAKLEDSAVYLCASSEGGWGLDYGYTFGSGTRLTVV.

The chain recombines TRBV9 with TRBJ1-2, with 8 bases aligning to TRBD1. The germline CDR1 and CDR2 sequences are SGDLS and YYNGEE. With V trimmed by 3 bases and J by 4 bases, 8 bases remained unmatched. The CDR3 runs to 15 residues. The chain's CDR3 is CASSADRGLGYGYTF. As DNA, the CDR3 is TGTGCCAGCAGCGCCGACAGGGGATTGGGCTATGGCTACACCTTC.

This clonotype was observed many times. The rearrangement links TRBV18 to TRBJ1-5; unclear D gene. The germline gives CDR1 KGHSH, CDR2 LQKENI. The CDR3 contains 14 residues. The V and J ends lost 3 bases and 2 bases respectively, with 8 bases between them. The CDR3 DNA follows: TGTGCCAGCTCACCGAGTAGGGGCAATCAGCCCCAGCATTTT. This sequence encodes CASSPSRGNQPQHF.

There are many counts of this clonotype. This chain joins TRBV2 and TRBJ1-1; D gene uncertain. Per the germline V gene, CDR1 is SNHLY and CDR2 is FYNNEI. The CDR3 is 16 residues long. Trimming stripped 7 bases from V and 1 base from J, with 19 bases between. The CDR3 region is CASKSGVRIENTEAFF. In DNA, the CDR3 is TGTGCCAGCAAATCCGGGGTGAGGATCGAGAACACTGAAGCTTTCTTT.

The chain is built from TRBV27 and TRBJ2-1; 11 bases are a match to TRBD2. This CDR3 has 17 residues. Germline-derived CDR1 and CDR2 are MNHEY and SMNVEV (reference sequence). V shed 5 bases and J 2 bases; nucleotides not matched to a gene: 8. The CDR3 is CASSPMLAGGPYNEQFF. The CDR3 DNA follows: TGTGCCAGCAGTCCGATGCTAGCGGGAGGACCCTACAATGAGCAGTTCTTC.

This clonotype was recorded only once. This chain joins TRBV28 and TRBJ1-5; TRBD1 aligns across 10 bases. Germline CDR1 and CDR2: MDHEN and SYDVKM. After removal of 3 bases from V and 6 bases from J, the junction contained 8 bases not matched to a gene. The CDR3 loop spans 16 amino acids. This CDR3 is CASSLIGWTGGQPQHF. The CDR3 DNA reads as TGTGCCAGCAGTTTGATTGGGTGGACAGGGGGTCAGCCCCAGCATTTT.

The chain is built from TRBV3-1 and TRBJ1-6, with unresolved D. The CDR3 has 16 amino acids. Germline V gene sequence: CDR1 LGHDT, CDR2 YNNKEL (reference sequence). V shed 0 bases and J shed 7 bases, with 13 bases lying between them. CDR3 nucleotides: TGTGCCAGCAGCCAAGAAGGGCAATTCGGCAATTCACCCCTCCACTTT. Translated, it gives CASSQEGQFGNSPLHF.

In its sample, this clonotype was seen a few times. One junction end disagrees with the germline gene, perhaps due to a read error. V and J are TRBV4-1 and TRBJ1-1; D is uncertain. The length of the CDR3 is 16 residues. Germline V gives CDR1 MGHRA, CDR2 YSYEKL. The chain's CDR3 is CASSQMTALGNTEAFF. As DNA, the CDR3 is TGTGCCAGCAGCCAAATGACGGCACTGGGGAACACTGAAGCTTTCTTT.

This clonotype was counted only a few times. V and J are TRBV28 and TRBJ1-1, with no clear D. Germline CDR1 reads MDHEN; CDR2 reads SYDVKM. Trimming took off 4 bases at V and 0 bases at J, with 12 bases between the two ends. CDR3 length equals 15 residues. The CDR3 sequence: CASSSLYPMNTEAFF. In nucleotides, the CDR3 is TGTGCCAGCAGTTCCTTATATCCGATGAACACTGAAGCTTTCTTT.

This clonotype was detected many times. The chain recombines TRBV2 with TRBJ2-3; D not resolved. Germline V gene data show CDR1 as SNHLY and CDR2 as FYNNEI. With 2 bases removed from V and 0 bases from J, the gap between germline ends came to 15 bases. The CDR3 length is 17 residues. The CDR3 bases are TGTGCCAGCAGTGAACACCTCGGAACATATAGCACAGATACGCAGTATTTT. The encoded protein is CASSEHLGTYSTDTQYF.

The table lists this clonotype with many counts. V and J are TRBV2 and TRBJ1-1; D possibly corresponds to TRBD1 (5 bases). The CDR3 consists of 14 residues. The V end lost 2 bases, the J end lost 4 bases, and 11 bases lay between the germline ends. CDR1 and CDR2 from the germline V gene are SNHLY and FYNNEI. Here the CDR3 DNA reads TGTGCCAGCAGTGAACAGGGCAGGAGCACTGAAGCTTTCTTT. It specifies CASSEQGRSTEAFF. Drawing the rest from reference TRBV2 and TRBJ1-1, the complete variable domain is EPEVTQTPSHQVTQMGQEVILRCVPISNHLYFYWYRQILGQKVEFLVSFYNNEISEKSEIFDDQFSVERPDGSNFTLKIRSTKLEDSAMYFCASSEQGRSTEAFFGQGTRLTVV.

This clonotype was recorded at least ten times. The chain joins TRBV15 to TRBJ1-1; a possible D gene is TRBD1 (5 bases). CDR1 LNHNV and CDR2 YYDKDF come from the germline V gene (reference sequence). V lost 3 bases, J lost 0 bases, and 17 bases lay in between. The CDR3 loop spans 17 amino acids. The CDR3 here is CATSRILDSTLNTEAFF. CDR3 bases: TGTGCCACCAGCAGGATCCTAGACAGTACGCTGAACACTGAAGCTTTCTTT.

This clonotype was recorded at least ten times. The chain couples TRBV15 to TRBJ1-5; D not certain. CDR1 and CDR2 from the germline V gene are LNHNV and YYDKDF (reference sequence). This CDR3 is built from 13 residues. The V end was cut by 4 bases, the J end by 3 bases, with 7 bases between. CDR3 amino acids: CATSNEYNQPQHF. CDR3 DNA sequence: TGTGCCACCAGCAATGAGTACAATCAGCCCCAGCATTTT.

This clonotype was counted many times. The V call is TRBV20-1, the J call TRBJ2-3; 15 nucleotides align to TRBD2. V was clipped by 5 bases and J by 5 bases; unmatched bases: 14. CDR1 and CDR2 from the germline V gene are DFQATT and SNEGSKA (reference sequence). The CDR3 has 18 residues. The CDR3 sequence is CSAPRTSGRVIRRDTQYF. CDR3 nucleotides: TGCAGTGCTCCACGGACTAGCGGGAGGGTCATAAGAAGAGATACGCAGTATTTT.

This clonotype was recorded at least ten times. This chain joins TRBV28 and TRBJ2-2; possibly TRBD1 for D (5 bases). Germline loops: CDR1 MDHEN, CDR2 SYDVKM. V gave up 8 bases and J gave up 4 bases, with 8 bases separating them. This CDR3 comprises 12 residues. CDR3 nucleotide sequence: TGTGCCAGCTTAAGGGGCACCGGGGAGCTGTTTTTT. This translates into CASLRGTGELFF.

This clonotype has only a few counts. The gene calls are TRBV30 and TRBJ2-7; 7 bases are shared with TRBD1. Germline assignment: CDR1 GTSNPN and CDR2 SVGIG (reference sequence). V gave up 8 bases and J gave up 5 bases; unmatched junction bases: 12. The CDR3 extends over 13 amino acids. In DNA, the CDR3 is TGTGCCAGTAAGAGTACAGGGGTAAACGAGCAGTACTTC. Amino acids: CASKSTGVNEQYF.

This clonotype has at least ten counts. J is TRBJ1-1 and V is TRBV2; maybe TRBD1 (5 bases). The CDR3 totals 14 residues. The germline V and J ends were trimmed by 8 bases and 9 bases, with 22 bases remaining between them. Germline CDR1 SNHLY, CDR2 FYNNEI. The DNA for the CDR3 is TGTGCCAGCTGGGACGGGACCGGCGGCATGCAAGCTTTCTTT. This sequence encodes CASWDGTGGMQAFF. Based on the CDR3 plus reference TRBV2 and TRBJ1-1, the full variable domain is EPEVTQTPSHQVTQMGQEVILRCVPISNHLYFYWYRQILGQKVEFLVSFYNNEISEKSEIFDDQFSVERPDGSNFTLKIRSTKLEDSAMYFCASWDGTGGMQAFFGQGTRLTVV.

This chain uses TRBV12-3 or TRBV12-4 with TRBJ1-3, with D uncertain. The CDR3 is 14 amino acids. Deletions cut 6 bases from V and 2 bases from J, with 11 bases between. The CDR3 DNA is TGTGCCAGCAGCCTATTCCGGGCTGGAAACACCATATATTTT. It is translated as CASSLFRAGNTIYF.

This clonotype was recorded at least ten times. The chain links TRBV6-2 or TRBV6-3 to TRBJ2-6, with D hard to call. This CDR3 spans 14 amino acids. V lost 5 bases and J 0 bases, leaving 5 bases between the germline ends. Germline V gene sequence: CDR1 MNHEY, CDR2 SVGEGT. The CDR3 here is CASSRDSGANVLTF. DNA for the CDR3: TGTGCCAGCAGTAGAGACTCTGGGGCCAACGTCCTGACTTTC.

Note on this clonotype: A read error may account for a junction end that differs from germline. This chain links TRBV15 with TRBJ1-1; TRBD1 is a possible D gene (5 bases). The CDR3 runs to 17 residues. CDR1 is LNHNV, CDR2 YYDKDF, per germline (reference sequence). The CDR3 coding sequence is TGTGCCGCCAGCAGAGGCCGACAGCCAAGTAAGAACACTGAAGCTTTCTTT. Its protein product is CAASRGRQPSKNTEAFF.

This CDR3 reads CASAPGLAGTGELFF. DNA of the CDR3: TGTGCCAGCGCACCGGGACTAGCCGGCACCGGGGAGCTGTTTTTT. The chain has TRBV6-1 and TRBJ2-2; 9 bases map to TRBD2. J was trimmed by 4 bases and V by 8 bases; bases with no gene match: 8. From germline, CDR1 is MNHNS and CDR2 SASEGT. This CDR3 has 15 amino acids.

This sequence joins TRBV29-1 and TRBJ2-5, with 12 nucleotides matching TRBD2. This CDR3 comprises 14 residues. Germline lookup yields CDR1 SQVTM and CDR2 ANQGSEA. Unmatched junction bases numbered 2, after V lost 4 bases and J lost 2 bases. This chain's CDR3 is CSVGGLAGQETQYF. CDR3 sequence (DNA): TGCAGCGTTGGCGGACTAGCGGGACAAGAGACCCAGTACTTC.

The gene calls are TRBV28 and TRBJ2-5; D remains unclear. V was shortened by 5 bases and J by 5 bases, with 18 bases between the two germline ends. The germline gives CDR1 MDHEN, CDR2 SYDVKM. CDR3 size: 15 residues. The CDR3 DNA sequence: TGTGCCAGCAGTAGGGTGTCGGCGGAGAAGGAGACCCAGTACTTC. Amino acids: CASSRVSAEKETQYF.

This clonotype was recorded a few times. This chain joins TRBV28 and TRBJ2-2; 7 bases align to TRBD1. Trimming removed 9 bases from V and 5 bases from J; junction bases left unmatched: 12. The germline V gene has CDR1 MDHEN and CDR2 SYDVKM. This CDR3 has 15 residues. For the CDR3, the DNA is TGTGCCAGTAACACAGGGGTGAGGGAAACCGGGGAGCTGTTTTTT. It is translated as CASNTGVRETGELFF.

This clonotype was counted many times. The chain recombines TRBV20-1 with TRBJ2-3, with a possible D match to TRBD1 (5 bases). Germline CDR1 DFQATT, CDR2 SNEGSKA (reference sequence). Trimming pared 0 bases from V and 0 bases from J, leaving 7 bases between. The CDR3 covers 14 residues. CDR3 in amino acids: CSARDAGSTDTQYF. The CDR3 DNA reads as TGCAGTGCTAGAGACGCAGGGAGCACAGATACGCAGTATTTT.

There are many counts of this clonotype. J is TRBJ2-2 and V is TRBV6-1, with D perhaps TRBD2 (6 bases). V was trimmed by 9 bases and J by 6 bases, leaving 11 bases between them. This CDR3 region has 12 residues. CDR1 MNHNS and CDR2 SASEGT come from the germline V gene. The CDR3 is CASNTGAGELFF. CDR3 DNA sequence: TGTGCCAGTAATACGGGGGCCGGGGAGCTGTTTTTT.

This clonotype came up a few times. This chain joins TRBV3-1 and TRBJ1-5; D may be TRBD1 (5 bases). The CDR3 sequence is 15 residues long. Germline CDR1 and CDR2: LGHDT and YNNKEL (reference sequence). V lost 5 bases to trimming and J lost 2 bases, with 13 bases between them. CDR3: CASSGQGDGNQPQHF. The CDR3 DNA sequence: TGTGCCAGCAGCGGGCAGGGCGATGGCAATCAGCCCCAGCATTTT. The full variable domain, its missing parts supplied by reference TRBV3-1 and TRBJ1-5, is DTAVSQTPKYLVTQMGNDKSIKCEQNLGHDTMYWYKQDSKKFLKIMFSYNNKELIINETVPNRFSPKSPDKAHLNLHINSLELGDSAVYFCASSGQGDGNQPQHFGDGTRLSIL.

This clonotype has a handful of counts. V and J are TRBV20-1 and TRBJ1-2, with 7 bases that match TRBD1. J lost 7 bases, V lost 5 bases, and 7 bases had no gene match. This CDR3 contains 12 residues. Germline lookup yields CDR1 DFQATT and CDR2 SNEGSKA (reference sequence). The CDR3 reads CSAPDRRGGYTF. The CDR3 nucleotides read TGCAGTGCTCCGGACAGGCGAGGTGGCTACACCTTC.

In this sample, this clonotype turned up many times. The chain recombines TRBV18 with TRBJ2-7; tentatively, D is TRBD2 (6 bases). CDR1 and CDR2 from the germline V gene are KGHSH and LQKENI. The germline V and J ends were trimmed by 4 bases and 7 bases, with 17 bases remaining between them. The length of the CDR3 is 14 residues. CDR3 sequence (DNA): TGTGCCAGCTCACTAGAGGCGTTCGGGACTGAGCAGTACTTC. Its translation: CASSLEAFGTEQYF.

In this sample, this clonotype turned up many times. This sequence joins TRBV30 and TRBJ1-5, with unresolved D. The V and J ends lost 1 base and 0 bases respectively, with 10 bases between them. Germline V CDR1 and CDR2: GTSNPN, SVGIG (reference sequence). CDR3 length: 15 residues. CDR3 region: CAWSADFSSNQPQHF. The CDR3 DNA follows: TGTGCCTGGAGTGCCGACTTCTCTAGCAATCAGCCCCAGCATTTT.